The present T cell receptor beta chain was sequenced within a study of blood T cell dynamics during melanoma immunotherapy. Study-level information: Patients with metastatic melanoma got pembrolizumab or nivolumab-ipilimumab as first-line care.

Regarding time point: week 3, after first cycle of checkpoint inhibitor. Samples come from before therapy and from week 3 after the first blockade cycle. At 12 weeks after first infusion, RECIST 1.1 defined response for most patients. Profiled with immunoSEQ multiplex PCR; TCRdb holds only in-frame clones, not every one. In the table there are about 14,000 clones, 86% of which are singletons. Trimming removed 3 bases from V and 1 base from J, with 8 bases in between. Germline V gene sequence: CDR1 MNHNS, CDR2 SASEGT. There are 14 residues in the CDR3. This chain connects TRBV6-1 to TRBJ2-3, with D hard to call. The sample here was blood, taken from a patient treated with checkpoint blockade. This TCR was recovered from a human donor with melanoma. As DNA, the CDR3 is TGTGCCAGCAGTGATCTGGCGGGCACAGATACGCAGTATTTT. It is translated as CASSDLAGTDTQYF.